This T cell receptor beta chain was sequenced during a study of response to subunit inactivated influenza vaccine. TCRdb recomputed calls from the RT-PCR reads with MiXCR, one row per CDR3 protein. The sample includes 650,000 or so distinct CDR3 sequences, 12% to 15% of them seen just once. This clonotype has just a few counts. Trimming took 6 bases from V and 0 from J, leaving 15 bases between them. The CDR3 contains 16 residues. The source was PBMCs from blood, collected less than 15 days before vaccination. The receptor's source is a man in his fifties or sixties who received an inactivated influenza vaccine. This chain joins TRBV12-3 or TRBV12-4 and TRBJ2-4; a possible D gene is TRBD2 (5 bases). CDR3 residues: CASRLRGGLAKNIQYF. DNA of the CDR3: TGTGCCAGCAGACTCAGAGGTGGACTAGCCAAAAACATTCAGTACTTC.